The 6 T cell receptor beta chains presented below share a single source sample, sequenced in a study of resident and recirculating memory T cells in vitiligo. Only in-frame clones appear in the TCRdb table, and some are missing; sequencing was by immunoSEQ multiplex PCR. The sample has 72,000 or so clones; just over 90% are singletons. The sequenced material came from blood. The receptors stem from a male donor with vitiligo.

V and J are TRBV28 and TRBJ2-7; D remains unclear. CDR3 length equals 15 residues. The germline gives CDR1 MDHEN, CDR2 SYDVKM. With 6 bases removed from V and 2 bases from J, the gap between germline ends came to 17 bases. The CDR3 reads CASRPALHPAYEQYF. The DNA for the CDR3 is TGTGCCAGCAGACCCGCCCTTCACCCGGCCTACGAGCAGTACTTC.

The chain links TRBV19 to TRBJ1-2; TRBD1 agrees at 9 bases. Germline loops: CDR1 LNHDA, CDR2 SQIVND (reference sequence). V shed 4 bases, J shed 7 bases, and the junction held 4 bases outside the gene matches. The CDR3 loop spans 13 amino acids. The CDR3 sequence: CASSRDRARGYTF. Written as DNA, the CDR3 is TGTGCCAGTAGTAGGGACAGGGCCCGTGGCTACACCTTC.

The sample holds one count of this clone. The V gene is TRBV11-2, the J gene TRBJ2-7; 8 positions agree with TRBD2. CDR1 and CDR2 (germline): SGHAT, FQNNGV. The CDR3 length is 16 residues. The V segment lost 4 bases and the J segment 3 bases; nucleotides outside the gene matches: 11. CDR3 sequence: CASSSPGLGPHYEQYF. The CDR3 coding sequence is TGTGCCAGCAGCTCCCCGGGACTAGGGCCCCACTACGAGCAGTACTTC. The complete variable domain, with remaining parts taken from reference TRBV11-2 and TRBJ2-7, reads EAGVAQSPRYKIIEKRQSVAFWCNPISGHATLYWYQQILGQGPKLLIQFQNNGVVDDSQLPKDRFSAERLKGVDSTLKIQPAKLEDSAVYLCASSSPGLGPHYEQYFGPGTRLTVT.

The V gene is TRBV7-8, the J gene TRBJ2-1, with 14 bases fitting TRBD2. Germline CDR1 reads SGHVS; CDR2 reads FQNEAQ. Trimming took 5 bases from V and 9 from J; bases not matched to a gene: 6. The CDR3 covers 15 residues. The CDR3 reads CASSPTSGRGVEQFF. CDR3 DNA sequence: TGTGCCAGCAGCCCGACTAGCGGGAGGGGGGTTGAGCAGTTCTTC.

CDR3 nucleotides: TGTGCCAGCACTAACAGGGGCGTCGGGGAGCAGTTCTTC. Protein product: CASTNRGVGEQFF. The V and J genes are TRBV6-6 and TRBJ2-1; 7 bases agree with TRBD1. V lost 7 bases and J lost 10; bases outside the gene matches: 10. This CDR3 comprises 13 residues. Germline V gene lookup returns CDR1 MNHNY and CDR2 SVGAGI (reference sequence).

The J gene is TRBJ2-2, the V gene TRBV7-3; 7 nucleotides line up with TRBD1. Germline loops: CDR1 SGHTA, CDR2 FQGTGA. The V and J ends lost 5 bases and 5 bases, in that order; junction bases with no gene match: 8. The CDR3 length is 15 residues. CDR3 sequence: CASSGEGAGTGELFF. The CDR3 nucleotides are TGTGCCAGCAGCGGAGAGGGGGCTGGTACCGGGGAGCTGTTTTTT.